These 32 T cell receptor beta chains originate from one sample sequenced in a study of PD-L1 blockade in urothelial cancer. Time point reported: peripheral blood 6 weeks after treatment start. Data came from immunoSEQ multiplex PCR; TCRdb stores just in-frame clones and leaves some out. The sample has 45,000 to 50,000 clones, 80% to 90% seen once. The source material was PBMCs, sampled around atezolizumab (anti-PD-L1) treatment. The receptors were sampled from a man between 65 and 80 years old with urothelial cancer.

This CDR3 is CASSPQGDDGLGYEQYF. The CDR3 DNA follows: TGCGCCAGCAGCCCACAGGGAGACGATGGTTTGGGTTACGAGCAGTACTTC. V is TRBV5-1 and J is TRBJ2-7; D perhaps matches TRBD1 (6 bases). This CDR3 region has 17 residues. Between the trimmed V and J ends, which lost 4 bases and 4 bases, there was a span of 24 bases. Per the germline V gene, CDR1 is SGHRS and CDR2 is YFSETQ.

The chain couples TRBV7-8 to TRBJ2-4, with 9 positions matching TRBD2. V lost 1 base and J lost 9; bases outside the gene matches: 7. Germline V gene lookup returns CDR1 SGHVS and CDR2 FQNEAQ. This CDR3 spans 15 amino acids. In DNA form, the CDR3 reads TGTGCCAGCAGCTTAGTGGCGGGAGGGCTGAGCATTCAGTACTTC. Protein sequence: CASSLVAGGLSIQYF.

The rearrangement joins TRBV2 to TRBJ2-5; D not certain. The V gene's germline CDR1 is SNHLY and CDR2 FYNNEI. The germline V and J ends were trimmed by 5 bases and 1 base, with 11 bases remaining between them. This CDR3 region has 14 residues. The CDR3 loop reads CASSRGSFQETQYF. The CDR3 DNA is TGTGCCAGCAGTAGAGGCTCGTTCCAAGAGACCCAGTACTTC.

The chain joins TRBV27 to TRBJ2-5; 7 bases agree with TRBD1. Germline V CDR1 and CDR2: MNHEY, SMNVEV (reference sequence). The trim removed 5 bases at V and 5 bases at J, leaving 14 bases unmatched. The CDR3 covers 16 residues. The CDR3 region has the DNA TGTGCCAGCAGTCCATTTGAGGGGGCTGGAAGGGAGACCCAGTACTTC. Translated: CASSPFEGAGRETQYF.

This clone has more than one count but fewer than ten. The genes are TRBV30 and TRBJ2-1, with 12 bases matching TRBD2. J gave up 6 bases and V 3 bases, and 3 bases lay outside the gene matches. The CDR3 totals 14 residues. Germline assignment: CDR1 GTSNPN and CDR2 SVGIG (reference sequence). The CDR3 region has the DNA TGTGCCTGGAGCAGACTAGCGGGAGCCAATGAGCAGTTCTTC. It is translated as CAWSRLAGANEQFF.

This clone was seen just once. This chain connects TRBV2 to TRBJ2-1; 9 bases are a match to TRBD1. There are 14 residues in the CDR3. The V segment lost 7 bases and the J segment 7 bases; nucleotides outside the gene matches: 8. Looked up from germline, CDR1 is SNHLY and CDR2 is FYNNEI. CDR3 protein: CASTGQGSFNEQFF. The CDR3 DNA follows: TGTGCCAGCACAGGACAGGGGTCGTTTAATGAGCAGTTCTTC.

This clone was seen a handful of times. V gene TRBV7-9 combines with J gene TRBJ2-1, with D possibly matching TRBD1 (7 bases). V lost 4 bases, J lost 7 bases, and 17 bases lay in between. This CDR3 comprises 15 residues. Germline values: CDR1 SEHNR, CDR2 FQNEAQ (reference sequence). CDR3 loop: CASSSTGEAVNEQFF. As DNA, the CDR3 is TGTGCCAGCAGCTCAACAGGGGAGGCTGTTAATGAGCAGTTCTTC.

A few counts support this clone. The chain recombines TRBV19 with TRBJ1-5; D uncertain. This CDR3 has 17 residues. The germline CDR1 and CDR2 sequences are LNHDA and SQIVND (reference sequence). The V end was cut by 4 bases, the J end by 2 bases, with 18 bases between. The CDR3 bases are TGTGCCAGTAGTAACGTGGGAGTAGAACTCGGCAATCAGCCCCAGCATTTT. This encodes CASSNVGVELGNQPQHF.

The chain uses TRBV6-5 and TRBJ2-7; the match to TRBD2 covers 7 bases. The germline V gene has CDR1 MNHEY and CDR2 SVGAGI. The V segment lost 6 bases and the J segment 5 bases; nucleotides outside the gene matches: 10. This CDR3 is built from 14 residues. The CDR3, as DNA: TGTGCCAGCAGAAAGGGATTCGCGGGAGACGAGCAGTACTTC. This codes for CASRKGFAGDEQYF.

This clone has only one observation. This chain links TRBV5-1 with TRBJ1-1; 12 positions match TRBD1. Unmatched junction bases numbered 7, after V lost 1 base and J lost 9 bases. The CDR3 has 15 amino acids. The germline V gene has CDR1 SGHRS and CDR2 YFSETQ. CDR3 protein: CASSLTGQGAGKAFF. As DNA, the CDR3 is TGCGCCAGCAGCTTGACGGGACAGGGGGCTGGGAAAGCTTTCTTT.

The chain couples TRBV27 to TRBJ2-7; 10 bases line up with TRBD1. This CDR3 comprises 14 residues. CDR1 is MNHEY, CDR2 SMNVEV, per germline (reference sequence). With V trimmed by 2 bases and J by 4 bases, 2 bases remained unmatched. The CDR3 is CASSLGDRGYEQYF. As DNA, the CDR3 is TGTGCCAGCAGTTTAGGGGACAGGGGTTACGAGCAGTACTTC.

The chain joins TRBV5-6 to TRBJ2-1; D may be TRBD2 (6 bases). There are 15 residues in the CDR3. The V end lost 0 bases, the J end lost 0 bases, and 7 bases lay between the germline ends. CDR1 is SGHDT, CDR2 YYEEEE, per germline. The CDR3 nucleotides read TGTGCCAGCAGCTTGGACGGGAGCTCCTACAATGAGCAGTTCTTC. This encodes CASSLDGSSYNEQFF.

The chain is built from TRBV6-5 and TRBJ1-1; the D is unclear. Germline values: CDR1 MNHEY, CDR2 SVGAGI. V gave up 8 bases and J gave up 4 bases, with 8 bases separating them. The CDR3 totals 11 residues. For the CDR3, the DNA is TGTGCCAGCCATTTAGTCACTGAAGCTTTCTTT. Protein: CASHLVTEAFF.

The rearrangement uses TRBV4-2 and TRBJ1-2; TRBD1 agrees at 9 bases. Trimming at V came to 4 bases and at J to 2 bases, leaving 2 bases not matched to a gene. The germline V gene encodes CDR1 LGHNA and CDR2 YNFKEQ. This CDR3 has 14 residues. DNA for the CDR3: TGTGCCAGCAGCCCGGACAGGGGCAACTATGGCTACACCTTC. Amino acids: CASSPDRGNYGYTF.

V is TRBV2 and J is TRBJ2-1; 9 bases are shared with TRBD2. Germline CDR1 is SNHLY and CDR2 is FYNNEI. The V segment lost 7 bases and the J segment 10 bases; nucleotides outside the gene matches: 14. This CDR3 has 15 amino acids. This CDR3 is CASTPRGLAGGEQFF. The CDR3 coding sequence is TGTGCCAGCACCCCCCGGGGTCTGGCGGGAGGGGAGCAGTTCTTC. Using reference TRBV2 and TRBJ2-1 for the parts outside the CDR3, the full variable domain is EPEVTQTPSHQVTQMGQEVILRCVPISNHLYFYWYRQILGQKVEFLVSFYNNEISEKSEIFDDQFSVERPDGSNFTLKIRSTKLEDSAMYFCASTPRGLAGGEQFFGPGTRLTVL.

This clone was counted only a few times. This chain joins TRBV4-1 and TRBJ2-7; 10 bases agree with TRBD1. After removal of 5 bases from V and 5 bases from J, the junction contained 9 bases not matched to a gene. Looked up from germline, CDR1 is MGHRA and CDR2 is YSYEKL. The CDR3 is made up of 15 amino acids. The CDR3 nucleotides are TGCGCCAGCAGCGCCGCCGGGACAGGGGTCGACGAGCAGTACTTC. The encoded protein is CASSAAGTGVDEQYF.

The chain couples TRBV9 to TRBJ2-5; TRBD2 matches at 10 bases. V gave up 0 bases and J gave up 1 base; unmatched junction bases: 6. The CDR3 spans 17 residues. Per the germline V gene, CDR1 is SGDLS and CDR2 is YYNGEE. As DNA, the CDR3 is TGTGCCAGCAGCGTAGGGGCTAGCGGGAGTGGCCAAGAGACCCAGTACTTC. Amino acid sequence: CASSVGASGSGQETQYF.

V usage is TRBV7-8 and J usage is TRBJ1-1; no clear D gene. Trimming removed 1 base from V and 1 base from J, with 7 bases in between. This CDR3 is built from 14 residues. Per germline, CDR1 SGHVS and CDR2 FQNEAQ. The CDR3 loop reads CASSLVAGNTEAFF. The CDR3 nucleotides read TGTGCCAGCAGCTTAGTGGCGGGGAACACTGAAGCTTTCTTT.

This chain links TRBV11-2 with TRBJ1-1; D not certain. V was pared by 0 bases and J by 3 bases, with 8 bases between. CDR3 length: 14 residues. Germline V gives CDR1 SGHAT, CDR2 FQNNGV. The CDR3: CASSLDYTHTEAFF. The CDR3 coding sequence is TGTGCCAGCAGCTTAGACTATACCCACACTGAAGCTTTCTTT. Variable domain in full (rest from reference TRBV11-2 and TRBJ1-1): EAGVAQSPRYKIIEKRQSVAFWCNPISGHATLYWYQQILGQGPKLLIQFQNNGVVDDSQLPKDRFSAERLKGVDSTLKIQPAKLEDSAVYLCASSLDYTHTEAFFGQGTRLTVV.

The chain carries TRBV7-2 and TRBJ2-1; the match to TRBD2 covers 7 bases. V was clipped by 3 bases and J by 8 bases; unmatched bases: 7. The CDR3 loop spans 14 amino acids. The V gene's germline CDR1 is SGHTA and CDR2 FQGNSA. The CDR3 DNA reads TGTGCCAGCAGCTTGGTGGGAGGGCCCTATGAGCAGTTCTTC. Translated, it gives CASSLVGGPYEQFF.

V gene TRBV28 combines with J gene TRBJ1-1; 7 bases align to TRBD1. V lost 3 bases and J lost 5; bases outside the gene matches: 3. This CDR3 contains 13 residues. Germline-derived CDR1 and CDR2 are MDHEN and SYDVKM. CDR3 loop: CASSFETGTEAFF. CDR3 coding DNA: TGTGCCAGCAGTTTTGAGACAGGGACTGAAGCTTTCTTT.

V is TRBV28 and J is TRBJ1-5; a weak D match, TRBD1 (5 bases). Trimming removed 6 bases at V and 1 base at J, with 16 bases between. From germline, CDR1 is MDHEN and CDR2 SYDVKM. This CDR3 contains 16 residues. The chain's CDR3 is CASRAGTEQSNQPQHF. CDR3 in DNA: TGTGCCAGCAGAGCCGGGACTGAACAAAGCAATCAGCCCCAGCATTTT.

The rearrangement links TRBV5-1 to TRBJ2-1; 8 bases are a match to TRBD1. With V trimmed by 4 bases and J by 3 bases, 6 bases remained unmatched. CDR3 size: 15 residues. From germline, CDR1 is SGHRS and CDR2 YFSETQ. CDR3: CASSEDRVNYNEQFF. CDR3 coding DNA: TGCGCCAGCAGCGAGGACAGGGTGAACTACAATGAGCAGTTCTTC.

The chain recombines TRBV4-1 with TRBJ2-5, with TRBD1 matching 7 bases. The V segment lost 4 bases and the J segment 4 bases; nucleotides outside the gene matches: 12. This CDR3 is 16 amino acids long. Germline loops: CDR1 MGHRA, CDR2 YSYEKL. The CDR3 loop is CASSLRWTGPRETQYF. DNA for the CDR3: TGCGCCAGCAGCCTTAGGTGGACAGGCCCCCGAGAGACCCAGTACTTC.

The gene calls are TRBV5-5 and TRBJ2-5; 9 bases line up with TRBD1. Germline loops: CDR1 SGHKS, CDR2 YYEKEE (reference sequence). This CDR3 has 14 amino acids. V gave up 2 bases and J gave up 9 bases; unmatched junction bases: 8. The CDR3 is CASSFETGGQSQYF. The CDR3 nucleotides are TGTGCCAGCAGCTTCGAGACAGGGGGACAGTCCCAGTACTTC.

This clone was detected once. Different DNA sequences within this sample yield the same CDR3. This chain connects TRBV6-5 to TRBJ1-5, with D possibly being TRBD1 (6 bases). The V end lost 5 bases, the J end lost 0 bases, and 11 bases lay between the germline ends. Germline-derived CDR1 and CDR2 are MNHEY and SVGAGI. CDR3 length: 15 amino acids. The CDR3 coding sequence is TGTGCCAGCAGTCGAGACAGGTATAGCAATCAGCCCCAGCATTTT. It translates to CASSRDRYSNQPQHF.

This clone was seen a few times. This chain links TRBV4-1 with TRBJ2-5, with 8 positions matching TRBD1. CDR1 is MGHRA and CDR2 is YSYEKL in the germline V gene. The trim removed 4 bases at V and 2 bases at J, leaving 12 bases unmatched. CDR3 length equals 17 residues. The CDR3: CASSPGGQGRTQETQYF. The DNA for the CDR3 is TGCGCCAGCAGCCCCGGCGGACAGGGCCGCACTCAAGAGACCCAGTACTTC.

The chain has TRBV11-2 and TRBJ2-1; 14 nucleotides line up with TRBD2. This CDR3 contains 17 residues. Germline trimming cut 5 bases from V and 9 bases from J; bases unmatched to any gene: 12. Germline V gene lookup returns CDR1 SGHAT and CDR2 FQNNGV. Here the CDR3 reads CASSTPAGTSGSLEQFF. CDR3 in DNA: TGTGCCAGCAGCACCCCAGCCGGGACTAGCGGGAGCCTTGAGCAGTTCTTC.

V is TRBV18 and J is TRBJ1-4, with 7 bases identical to TRBD1. The germline gives CDR1 KGHSH, CDR2 LQKENI. V was clipped by 6 bases and J by 5 bases; unmatched bases: 6. The CDR3 totals 14 residues. CDR3 loop: CASSLGTENEKLFF. CDR3 bases: TGTGCCAGCTCCCTCGGGACAGAGAATGAAAAACTGTTTTTT. Drawing the rest from reference TRBV18 and TRBJ1-4, the complete variable domain is NAGVMQNPRHLVRRRGQEARLRCSPMKGHSHVYWYRQLPEEGLKFMVYLQKENIIDESGMPKERFSAEFPKEGPSILRIQQVVRGDSAAYFCASSLGTENEKLFFGSGTQLSVL.

The chain has TRBV4-2 and TRBJ2-7; TRBD2 matches 7 bases. V lost 0 bases to trimming and J lost 3 bases; unmatched junction nucleotides: 14. The CDR3 runs 18 residues. Germline-derived CDR1 and CDR2 are LGHNA and YNFKEQ. The CDR3 protein is CASSQEDLSAGTIYEQYF. The CDR3 bases are TGTGCCAGCAGCCAAGAAGATCTATCAGCGGGAACGATCTACGAGCAGTACTTC.

This chain uses TRBV5-4 with TRBJ2-2; the D gene is possibly TRBD1 (6 bases). CDR1 and CDR2 from the germline V gene are SGHNT and YYREEE (reference sequence). The CDR3 is 13 residues long. V lost 4 bases and J 9 bases, leaving 13 bases between the germline ends. The CDR3 nucleotides are TGTGCCAGCAGCCAACAGGGAAACCGGGAGCTGTTTTTT. Protein product: CASSQQGNRELFF.

The V call is TRBV6-5, the J call TRBJ2-2; possibly TRBD1 for D (6 bases). The V end lost 9 bases, the J end lost 1 base, and 12 bases lay between the germline ends. CDR3 size: 14 residues. Germline V gives CDR1 MNHEY, CDR2 SVGAGI. The CDR3: CASSGQKNTGELFF. The CDR3 DNA is TGTGCCAGTTCGGGACAAAAGAACACCGGGGAGCTGTTTTTT.